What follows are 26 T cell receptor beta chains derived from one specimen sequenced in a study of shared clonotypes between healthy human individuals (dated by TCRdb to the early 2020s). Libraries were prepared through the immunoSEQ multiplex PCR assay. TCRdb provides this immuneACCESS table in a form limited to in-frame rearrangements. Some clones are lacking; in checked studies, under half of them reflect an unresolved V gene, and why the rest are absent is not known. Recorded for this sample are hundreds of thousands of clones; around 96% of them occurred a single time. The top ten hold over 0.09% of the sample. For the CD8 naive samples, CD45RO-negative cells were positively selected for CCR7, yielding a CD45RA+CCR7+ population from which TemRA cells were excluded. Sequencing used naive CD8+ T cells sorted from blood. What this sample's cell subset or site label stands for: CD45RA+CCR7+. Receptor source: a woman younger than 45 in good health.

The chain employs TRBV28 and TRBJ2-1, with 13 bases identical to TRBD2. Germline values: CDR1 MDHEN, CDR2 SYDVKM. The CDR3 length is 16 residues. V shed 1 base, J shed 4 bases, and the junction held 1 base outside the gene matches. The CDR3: CASSLLGLAGYNEQFF. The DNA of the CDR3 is TGTGCCAGCAGTTTATTGGGACTAGCGGGGTACAATGAGCAGTTCTTC.

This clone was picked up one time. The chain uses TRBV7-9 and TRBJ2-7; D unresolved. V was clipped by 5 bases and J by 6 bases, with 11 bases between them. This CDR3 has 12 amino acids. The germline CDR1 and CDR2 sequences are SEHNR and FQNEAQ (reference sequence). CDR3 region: CASSPQSLEQYF. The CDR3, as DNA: TGTGCCAGCAGCCCCCAGAGTCTCGAGCAGTACTTC.

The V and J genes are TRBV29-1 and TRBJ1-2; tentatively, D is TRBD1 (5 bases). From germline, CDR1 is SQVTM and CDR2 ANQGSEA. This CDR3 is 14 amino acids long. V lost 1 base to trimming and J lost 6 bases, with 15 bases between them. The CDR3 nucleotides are TGCAGCGTTGAAGCGAGGGGTCTCTTCGATGGCTACACCTTC. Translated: CSVEARGLFDGYTF.

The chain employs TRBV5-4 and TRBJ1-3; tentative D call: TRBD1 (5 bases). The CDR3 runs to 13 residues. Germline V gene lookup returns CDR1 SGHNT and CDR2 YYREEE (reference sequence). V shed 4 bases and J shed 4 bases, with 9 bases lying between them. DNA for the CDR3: TGTGCCAGCAGCGGATACAGGGGAAACACCATATATTTT. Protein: CASSGYRGNTIYF. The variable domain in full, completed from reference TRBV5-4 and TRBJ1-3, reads ETGVTQSPTHLIKTRGQQVTLRCSSQSGHNTVSWYQQALGQGPQFIFQYYREEENGRGNFPPRFSGLQFPNYSSELNVNALELDDSALYLCASSGYRGNTIYFGEGSWLTVV.

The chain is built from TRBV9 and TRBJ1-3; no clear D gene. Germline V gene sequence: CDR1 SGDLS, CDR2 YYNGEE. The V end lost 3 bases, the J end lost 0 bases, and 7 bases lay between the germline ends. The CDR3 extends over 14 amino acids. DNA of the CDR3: TGTGCCAGCAGCGGTGATAGCTCTGGAAACACCATATATTTT. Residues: CASSGDSSGNTIYF. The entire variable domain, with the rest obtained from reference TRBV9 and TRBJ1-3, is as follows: DSGVTQTPKHLITATGQRVTLRCSPRSGDLSVYWYQQSLDQGLQFLIQYYNGEERAKGNILERFSAQQFPDLHSELNLSSLELGDSALYFCASSGDSSGNTIYFGEGSWLTVV.

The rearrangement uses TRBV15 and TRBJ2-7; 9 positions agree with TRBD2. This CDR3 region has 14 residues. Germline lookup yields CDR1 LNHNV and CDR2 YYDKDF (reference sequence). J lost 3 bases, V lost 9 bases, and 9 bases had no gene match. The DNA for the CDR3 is TGTGCCACTAGCCTAGCGGGGACGAACTACGAGCAGTACTTC. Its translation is CATSLAGTNYEQYF.

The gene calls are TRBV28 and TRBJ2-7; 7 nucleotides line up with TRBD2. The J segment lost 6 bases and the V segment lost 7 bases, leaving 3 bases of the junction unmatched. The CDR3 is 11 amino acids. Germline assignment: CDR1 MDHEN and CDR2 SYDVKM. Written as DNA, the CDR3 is TGTGCCAGCACAACGGGAGGCGAGCAGTACTTC. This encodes CASTTGGEQYF.

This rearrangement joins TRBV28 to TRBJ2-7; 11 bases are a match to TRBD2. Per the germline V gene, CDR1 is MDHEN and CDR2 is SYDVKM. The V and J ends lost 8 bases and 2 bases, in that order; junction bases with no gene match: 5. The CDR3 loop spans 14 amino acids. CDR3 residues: CASQLAGETYEQYF. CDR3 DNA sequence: TGTGCCAGCCAACTAGCGGGGGAAACCTACGAGCAGTACTTC.

The DNA of the CDR3 is TGTGCCAGCAGCCAAGAGGATTTGCGATCCTACGAGCAGTACTTC. This codes for CASSQEDLRSYEQYF. J is TRBJ2-5 and V is TRBV4-2; D remains unclear. The DNA end favors TRBJ2-7, so the J call may be wrong. The germline gives CDR1 LGHNA, CDR2 YNFKEQ. The CDR3 is made up of 15 amino acids.

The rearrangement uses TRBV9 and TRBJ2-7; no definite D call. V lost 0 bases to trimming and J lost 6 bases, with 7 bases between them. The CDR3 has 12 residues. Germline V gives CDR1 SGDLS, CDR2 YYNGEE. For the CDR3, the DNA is TGTGCCAGCAGCGTAGGTTATAGCGAGCAGTACTTC. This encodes CASSVGYSEQYF.

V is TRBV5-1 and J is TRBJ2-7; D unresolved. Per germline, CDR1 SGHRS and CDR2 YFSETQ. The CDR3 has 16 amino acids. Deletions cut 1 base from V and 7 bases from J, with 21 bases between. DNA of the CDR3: TGCGCCAGCAGCTTGAGTCGGCGACCAGCGCCAGGAGAGCAGTACTTC. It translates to CASSLSRRPAPGEQYF.

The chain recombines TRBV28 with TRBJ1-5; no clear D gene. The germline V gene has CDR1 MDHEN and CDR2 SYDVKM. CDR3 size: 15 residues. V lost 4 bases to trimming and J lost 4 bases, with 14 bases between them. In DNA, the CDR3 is TGTGCCAGCAGTTATCAGAGCTGGACTAATCAGCCCCAGCATTTT. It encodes CASSYQSWTNQPQHF.

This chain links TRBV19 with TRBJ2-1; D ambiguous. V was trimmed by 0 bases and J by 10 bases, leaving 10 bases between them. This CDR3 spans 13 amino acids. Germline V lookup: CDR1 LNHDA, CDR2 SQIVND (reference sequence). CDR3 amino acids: CASSIDLAREQFF. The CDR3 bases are TGTGCCAGTAGTATAGATCTTGCCCGGGAGCAGTTCTTC.

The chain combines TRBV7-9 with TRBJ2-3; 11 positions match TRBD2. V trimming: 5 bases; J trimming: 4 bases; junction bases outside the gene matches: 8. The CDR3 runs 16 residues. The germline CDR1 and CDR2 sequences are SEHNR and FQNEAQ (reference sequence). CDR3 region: CASSPSGRPRSDTQYF. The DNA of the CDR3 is TGTGCCAGCAGCCCTAGCGGGAGGCCCCGTTCAGATACGCAGTATTTT.

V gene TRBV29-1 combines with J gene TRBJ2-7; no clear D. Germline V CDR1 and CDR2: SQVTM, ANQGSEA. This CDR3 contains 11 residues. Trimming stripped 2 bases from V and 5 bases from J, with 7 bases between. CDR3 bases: TGCAGCGTTGAATTACCCCACGAGCAGTACTTC. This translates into CSVELPHEQYF.

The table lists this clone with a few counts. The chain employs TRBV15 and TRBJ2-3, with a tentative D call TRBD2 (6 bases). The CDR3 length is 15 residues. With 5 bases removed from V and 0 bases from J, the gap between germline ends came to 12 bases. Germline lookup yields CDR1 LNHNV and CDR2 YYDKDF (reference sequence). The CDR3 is CATSPLAGSTDTQYF. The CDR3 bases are TGTGCCACCAGCCCACTGGCGGGGAGCACAGATACGCAGTATTTT.

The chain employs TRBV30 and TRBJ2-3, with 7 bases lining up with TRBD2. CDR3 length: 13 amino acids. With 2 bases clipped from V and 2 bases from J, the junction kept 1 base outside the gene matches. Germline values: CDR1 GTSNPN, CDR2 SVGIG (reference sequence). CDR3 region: CAWSLADTDTQYF. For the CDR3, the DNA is TGTGCCTGGAGTCTAGCGGACACAGATACGCAGTATTTT. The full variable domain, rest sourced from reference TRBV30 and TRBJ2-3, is SQTIHQWPATLVQPVGSPLSLECTVEGTSNPNLYWYRQAAGRGLQLLFYSVGIGQISSEVPQNLSASRPQDRQFILSSKKLLLSDSGFYLCAWSLADTDTQYFGPGTRLTVL.

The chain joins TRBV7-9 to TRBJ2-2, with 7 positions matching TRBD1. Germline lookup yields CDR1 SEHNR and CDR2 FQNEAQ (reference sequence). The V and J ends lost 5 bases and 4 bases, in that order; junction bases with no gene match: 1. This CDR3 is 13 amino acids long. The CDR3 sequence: CASSRDSTGELFF. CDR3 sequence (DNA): TGTGCCAGCAGCCGGGACAGCACCGGGGAGCTGTTTTTT.

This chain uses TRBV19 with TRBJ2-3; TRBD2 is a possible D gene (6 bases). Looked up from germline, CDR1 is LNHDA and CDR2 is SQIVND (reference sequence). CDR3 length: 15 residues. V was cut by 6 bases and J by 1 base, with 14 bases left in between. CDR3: CASSPWEEGTDTQYF. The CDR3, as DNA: TGTGCCAGTAGCCCCTGGGAGGAGGGCACAGATACGCAGTATTTT.

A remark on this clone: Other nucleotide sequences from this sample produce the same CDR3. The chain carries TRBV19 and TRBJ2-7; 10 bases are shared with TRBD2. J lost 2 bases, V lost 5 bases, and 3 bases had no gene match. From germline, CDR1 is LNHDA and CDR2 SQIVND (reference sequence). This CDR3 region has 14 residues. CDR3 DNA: TGTGCCAGTAGTCCGGGACTAGCGACCTACGAGCAGTACTTC. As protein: CASSPGLATYEQYF.

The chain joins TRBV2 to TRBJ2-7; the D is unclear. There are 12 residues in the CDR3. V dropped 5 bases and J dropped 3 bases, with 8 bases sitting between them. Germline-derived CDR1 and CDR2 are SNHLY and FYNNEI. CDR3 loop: CASSTQVYEQYF. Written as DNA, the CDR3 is TGTGCCAGCAGTACCCAGGTCTACGAGCAGTACTTC.

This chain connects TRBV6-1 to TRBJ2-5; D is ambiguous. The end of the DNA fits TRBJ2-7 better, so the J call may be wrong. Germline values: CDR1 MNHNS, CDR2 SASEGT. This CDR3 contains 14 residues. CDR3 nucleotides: TGTGCCAGCAGTGAACTGGTCTCAGCCTACGAGCAGTACTTC. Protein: CASSELVSAYEQYF.

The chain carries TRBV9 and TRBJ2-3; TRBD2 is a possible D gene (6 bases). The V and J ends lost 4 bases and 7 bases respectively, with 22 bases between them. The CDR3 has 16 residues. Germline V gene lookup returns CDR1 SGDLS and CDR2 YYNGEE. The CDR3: CASSPLGGEGLNTQYF. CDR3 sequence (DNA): TGTGCCAGCAGCCCCTTGGGGGGAGAGGGCTTAAATACGCAGTATTTT.

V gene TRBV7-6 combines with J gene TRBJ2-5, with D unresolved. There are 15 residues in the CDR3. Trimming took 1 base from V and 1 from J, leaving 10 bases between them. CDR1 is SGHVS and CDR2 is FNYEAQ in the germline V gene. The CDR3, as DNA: TGTGCCAGCAGCTTAGACAGTTGGAGCCAAGAGACCCAGTACTTC. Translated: CASSLDSWSQETQYF.

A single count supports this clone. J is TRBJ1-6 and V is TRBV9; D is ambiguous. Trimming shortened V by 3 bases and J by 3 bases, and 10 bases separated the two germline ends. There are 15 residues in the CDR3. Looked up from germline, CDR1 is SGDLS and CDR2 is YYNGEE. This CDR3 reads CASSEWGDYNSPLHF. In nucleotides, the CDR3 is TGTGCCAGCAGCGAGTGGGGAGACTATAATTCACCCCTCCACTTT.

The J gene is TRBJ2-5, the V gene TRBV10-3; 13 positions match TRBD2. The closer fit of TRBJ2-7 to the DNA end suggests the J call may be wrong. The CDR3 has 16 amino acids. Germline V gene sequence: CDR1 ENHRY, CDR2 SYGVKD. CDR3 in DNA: TGTGCCATCAGTGAAGGGACTAGCGGGATCCCCTACGAGCAGTACTTC. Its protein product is CAISEGTSGIPYEQYF.